These 21 T cell receptor beta chains came from one sample sequenced in a study of identical twins. TCRdb re-called the 5' RACE reads through MiXCR, storing one row per CDR3 protein. The profile shows hundreds of thousands of distinct CDR3 sequences, about 7% of them singletons. Separately, the same data were catalogued under a study of yellow fever vaccine responses in identical twins.

The sequenced sample was memory (CD45RO+) T cells sorted from blood. All receptors come from a woman between 18 and 29 years old in good health.

The table lists this clonotype with a few counts. The CDR3 region is CASSPHRAGANVLTF. The DNA for the CDR3 is TGTGCCAGCAGTCCCCACAGGGCTGGGGCCAACGTCCTGACTTTC. The V and J genes are TRBV28 and TRBJ2-6; possible D gene TRBD1, 6 bases. CDR3 length equals 15 residues. CDR1 and CDR2 from the germline V gene are MDHEN and SYDVKM. V lost 5 bases and J 2 bases, leaving 10 bases between the germline ends.

This clonotype was counted ten times or more. The chain combines TRBV28 with TRBJ2-7; TRBD2 agrees at 12 bases. This CDR3 has 18 amino acids. The trim removed 4 bases at V and 3 bases at J, leaving 13 bases unmatched. Germline V gene sequence: CDR1 MDHEN, CDR2 SYDVKM. CDR3 amino acids: CASSSAGLAGQGDYEQYF. The CDR3, as DNA: TGTGCCAGCAGTTCCGCGGGACTAGCGGGCCAAGGAGACTACGAGCAGTACTTC.

This clonotype was detected ten times or more. V usage is TRBV5-6 and J usage is TRBJ1-4, with no clear D. The CDR3 runs 13 residues. V was clipped by 6 bases and J by 6 bases, with 12 bases between them. Germline V gives CDR1 SGHDT, CDR2 YYEEEE. CDR3 sequence reads: CASTFKADEKLFF. The CDR3 DNA reads as TGTGCCAGCACCTTCAAGGCGGATGAAAAACTGTTTTTT.

The chain couples TRBV7-7 to TRBJ2-1, with TRBD2 matching over 7 bases. The CDR3 is made up of 15 amino acids. With V trimmed by 5 bases and J by 8 bases, 12 bases remained unmatched. Germline-derived CDR1 and CDR2 are SSHAT and FNYEAQ (reference sequence). The CDR3 DNA reads as TGTGCCAGCAGCCTGGGGGGGACGACAAGCGATGAGCAGTTCTTC. Its translation: CASSLGGTTSDEQFF.

This clonotype has ten or more counts. This chain connects TRBV12-5 to TRBJ1-1, with 8 bases lining up with TRBD1. The germline V gene encodes CDR1 LGHNT and CDR2 FRNRAP. This CDR3 has 15 amino acids. V lost 5 bases to trimming and J lost 4 bases; unmatched junction nucleotides: 9. The CDR3 protein is CASGPGTGLSTEAFF. The CDR3 region has the DNA TGTGCTAGTGGTCCCGGGACAGGCCTCTCCACTGAAGCTTTCTTT.

This clonotype was detected many times. This chain joins TRBV11-2 and TRBJ1-2; 9 positions match TRBD1. Trimming cost V 0 bases and J 0 bases; bases outside gene matches: 5. CDR1 and CDR2 from the germline V gene are SGHAT and FQNNGV. The length of the CDR3 is 17 residues. CDR3 region: CASSLDHRGLSNYGYTF. The CDR3 DNA sequence: TGTGCCAGCAGCTTAGATCACAGGGGGCTGTCTAACTATGGCTACACCTTC.

The sample holds many counts of this clonotype. The V gene is TRBV5-1, the J gene TRBJ2-1; D is ambiguous. V gave up 8 bases and J gave up 0 bases, with 15 bases separating them. The CDR3 runs 15 residues. Germline assignment: CDR1 SGHRS and CDR2 YFSETQ. CDR3 region: CASQTSRSSYNEQFF. The CDR3 bases are TGCGCCAGTCAAACCAGCCGTAGCTCCTACAATGAGCAGTTCTTC.

The CDR3 here is CASSQGAGGTQPQHF. CDR3 sequence (DNA): TGTGCCAGCAGCCAAGGGGCAGGGGGGACTCAGCCCCAGCATTTT. The chain couples TRBV3-1 to TRBJ1-5; 7 bases agree with TRBD1. The CDR3 totals 15 residues. V lost 1 base and J lost 6; bases outside the gene matches: 6. Germline CDR1 and CDR2: LGHDT and YNNKEL (reference sequence).

The rearrangement joins TRBV18 to TRBJ2-7; 10 nucleotides line up with TRBD2. The CDR3 has 16 amino acids. Per the germline V gene, CDR1 is KGHSH and CDR2 is LQKENI. J gave up 6 bases and V 2 bases, and 10 bases lay outside the gene matches. CDR3: CASSPRASGSVSEQYF. The DNA for the CDR3 is TGTGCCAGCTCACCAAGAGCTAGCGGGAGCGTCTCCGAGCAGTACTTC.

This clonotype has a handful of counts. This sequence joins TRBV5-1 and TRBJ2-3; D possibly matches TRBD1 or TRBD2 (5 bases each). There are 15 residues in the CDR3. Germline lookup yields CDR1 SGHRS and CDR2 YFSETQ. Trimming shortened V by 2 bases and J by 0 bases, and 10 bases separated the two germline ends. The CDR3 reads CASSLQDSSTDTQYF. The CDR3 coding sequence is TGCGCCAGCAGCTTACAGGACTCTAGCACAGATACGCAGTATTTT.

The rearrangement links TRBV18 to TRBJ2-7, with 7 bases matching TRBD1. The germline V gene has CDR1 KGHSH and CDR2 LQKENI. The length of the CDR3 is 13 residues. The CDR3, as DNA: TGTGCCAGCTCCCCACAGGGGACCTACGAGCAGTACGTC. Translating gives CASSPQGTYEQYV.

This clonotype was found once. The gene calls are TRBV20-1 and TRBJ2-5; 8 bases are a match to TRBD2. CDR3 length: 14 amino acids. The trim removed 5 bases at V and 1 base at J, leaving 6 bases unmatched. Germline V lookup: CDR1 DFQATT, CDR2 SNEGSKA (reference sequence). The CDR3: CSAPRGGIQETQYF. The CDR3 nucleotides are TGCAGTGCTCCTCGGGGGGGAATCCAAGAGACCCAGTACTTC.

This clonotype was found many times. This chain connects TRBV24-1 to TRBJ2-1; D possibly corresponds to TRBD2 (6 bases). Germline CDR1 and CDR2: KGHDR and SFDVKD. The CDR3 is 13 amino acids. The V end lost 9 bases, the J end lost 4 bases, and 12 bases lay between the germline ends. The CDR3 DNA follows: TGTGCCACCGAAGGGGACTCTTACAATGAGCAGTTCTTC. It encodes CATEGDSYNEQFF.

Many counts were recorded for this clonotype. The chain is built from TRBV6-5 and TRBJ2-5, with 12 bases identical to TRBD2. CDR1 and CDR2 from the germline V gene are MNHEY and SVGAGI. J gave up 5 bases and V 3 bases, and 7 bases lay outside the gene matches. CDR3 length: 16 amino acids. CDR3 region: CASSYTTSGGQETQYF. CDR3 in DNA: TGTGCCAGCAGTTATACCACTAGCGGGGGGCAGGAGACCCAGTACTTC.

There are many counts of this clonotype. The V call is TRBV5-8, the J call TRBJ1-2; D remains ambiguous. Deletions cut 5 bases from V and 5 bases from J, with 10 bases between. This CDR3 has 12 amino acids. Germline loops: CDR1 SGHTS, CDR2 YDEGEE. The CDR3 sequence is CASSPIYYGYTF. The CDR3 coding sequence is TGTGCCAGCAGTCCGATATATTATGGCTACACCTTC.

This clonotype was found many times. The genes are TRBV4-1 and TRBJ2-2; D call uncertain. The CDR3 extends over 15 amino acids. In germline, CDR1 is MGHRA, CDR2 YSYEKL. Deletions cut 1 base from V and 0 bases from J, with 6 bases between. The CDR3 spells CASSQVIPNTGELFF. As DNA, the CDR3 is TGCGCCAGCAGCCAAGTAATCCCGAACACCGGGGAGCTGTTTTTT.

Many counts were recorded for this clonotype. The chain couples TRBV7-8 to TRBJ2-1; 11 positions match TRBD2. The ends lost 2 bases at V and 9 bases at J; junction bases unmatched: 6. The CDR3 is made up of 15 amino acids. The germline CDR1 and CDR2 sequences are SGHVS and FQNEAQ. The CDR3 DNA reads as TGTGCCAGCAGCTTAAGACTAGCGGGACCCCTTGAGCAGTTCTTC. Its protein product is CASSLRLAGPLEQFF. The full variable domain, rest sourced from reference TRBV7-8 and TRBJ2-1, is GAGVSQSPRYKVAKRGQDVALRCDPISGHVSLFWYQQALGQGPEFLTYFQNEAQLDKSGLPSDRFFAERPEGSVSTLKIQRTQQEDSAVYLCASSLRLAGPLEQFFGPGTRLTVL.

This clonotype was counted a few times. J is TRBJ2-5 and V is TRBV24-1, with TRBD1 matching 9 bases. The CDR3 is made up of 15 amino acids. The V and J ends lost 5 bases and 4 bases, in that order; junction bases with no gene match: 7. The germline V gene has CDR1 KGHDR and CDR2 SFDVKD. The CDR3 sequence is CATSGSTGGGETQYF. As DNA, the CDR3 is TGTGCCACCAGTGGTTCGACAGGGGGTGGAGAGACCCAGTACTTC.

V gene TRBV6-1 combines with J gene TRBJ2-2; D may be TRBD1 (6 bases). Trimming stripped 2 bases from V and 5 bases from J, with 9 bases between. Germline V gene data show CDR1 as MNHNS and CDR2 as SASEGT. The CDR3 length is 14 residues. CDR3 sequence (DNA): TGTGCCAGCAGTGAACAGGGGTGGACCGGGGAGCTGTTTTTT. This encodes CASSEQGWTGELFF.

This clonotype was seen more than once but under ten times. The chain recombines TRBV12-3 or TRBV12-4 with TRBJ2-1; 8 nucleotides line up with TRBD2. The V segment lost 2 bases and the J segment 7 bases; nucleotides outside the gene matches: 10. The CDR3 spans 16 residues. The CDR3 reads CASSLSGLAGRNEQFF. CDR3 nucleotide sequence: TGTGCCAGCAGTTTATCCGGGTTAGCGGGAAGAAATGAGCAGTTCTTC.

The chain links TRBV2 to TRBJ2-5; D possibly corresponds to TRBD2 (5 bases). The V end lost 5 bases, the J end lost 0 bases, and 10 bases lay between the germline ends. Germline CDR1 SNHLY, CDR2 FYNNEI. This CDR3 has 14 amino acids. Here the CDR3 reads CASSTTRYQETQYF. The CDR3 DNA follows: TGTGCCAGCAGTACTACTAGGTACCAAGAGACCCAGTACTTC. Filled out from reference TRBV2 and TRBJ2-5, the complete variable domain reads EPEVTQTPSHQVTQMGQEVILRCVPISNHLYFYWYRQILGQKVEFLVSFYNNEISEKSEIFDDQFSVERPDGSNFTLKIRSTKLEDSAMYFCASSTTRYQETQYFGPGTRLLVL.